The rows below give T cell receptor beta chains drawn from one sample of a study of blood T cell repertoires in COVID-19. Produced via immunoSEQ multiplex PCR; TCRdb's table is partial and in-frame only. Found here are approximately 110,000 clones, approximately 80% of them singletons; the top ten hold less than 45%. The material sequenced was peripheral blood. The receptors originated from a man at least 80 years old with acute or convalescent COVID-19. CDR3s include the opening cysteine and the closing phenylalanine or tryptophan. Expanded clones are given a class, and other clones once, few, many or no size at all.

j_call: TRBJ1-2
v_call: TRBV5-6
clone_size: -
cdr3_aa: CASSLFQGSSYGYTF

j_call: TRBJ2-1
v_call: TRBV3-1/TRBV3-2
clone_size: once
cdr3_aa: CASSQLAGGAYEQFF

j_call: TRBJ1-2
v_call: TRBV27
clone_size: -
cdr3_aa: CASRQGNNYGYTF

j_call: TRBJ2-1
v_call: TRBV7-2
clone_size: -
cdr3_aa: CASSFGGLAGGVTNEQFF

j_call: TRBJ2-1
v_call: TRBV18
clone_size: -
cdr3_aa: CASSPLGQVNSYNEQFF

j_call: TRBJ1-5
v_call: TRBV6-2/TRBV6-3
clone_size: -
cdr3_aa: CASSYSTVYSNQPQHF

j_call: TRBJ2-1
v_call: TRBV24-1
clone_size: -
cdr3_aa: CATSDSSRAGSYNEQFF

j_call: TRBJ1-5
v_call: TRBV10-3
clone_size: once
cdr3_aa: CAISQTGDGFQPQHF

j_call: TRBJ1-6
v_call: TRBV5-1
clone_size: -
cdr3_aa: CASSLDRPGNSPLHF

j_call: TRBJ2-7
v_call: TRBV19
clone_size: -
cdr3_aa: CASSVGTARPYEQYF

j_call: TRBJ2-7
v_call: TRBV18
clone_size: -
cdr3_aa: CASSRGRDAYEQYF

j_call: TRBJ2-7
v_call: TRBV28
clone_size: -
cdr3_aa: CAITQGTGAYEQYF

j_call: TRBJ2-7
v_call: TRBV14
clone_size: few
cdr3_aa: CASSQDLTPPLEQYF

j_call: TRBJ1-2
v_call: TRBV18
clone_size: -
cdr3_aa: CASSPAGESYTF

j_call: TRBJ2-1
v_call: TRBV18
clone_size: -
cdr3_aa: CASSRQGQQGSREQFF

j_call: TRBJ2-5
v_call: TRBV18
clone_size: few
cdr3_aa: CASSLFRTAQETQYF

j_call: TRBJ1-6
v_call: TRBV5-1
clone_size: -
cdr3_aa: CASSQSTGRLDSPLHF

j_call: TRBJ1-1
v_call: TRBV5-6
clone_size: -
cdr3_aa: CASSLRGAEAFF